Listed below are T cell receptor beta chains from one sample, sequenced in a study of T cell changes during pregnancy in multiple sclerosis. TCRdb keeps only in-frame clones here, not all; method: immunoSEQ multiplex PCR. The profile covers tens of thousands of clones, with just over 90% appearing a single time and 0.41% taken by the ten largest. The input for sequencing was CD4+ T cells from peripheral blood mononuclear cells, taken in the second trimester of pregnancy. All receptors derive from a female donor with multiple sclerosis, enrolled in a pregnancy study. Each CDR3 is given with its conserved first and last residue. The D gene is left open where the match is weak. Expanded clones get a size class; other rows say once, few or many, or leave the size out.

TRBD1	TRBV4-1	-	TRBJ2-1	CASRVMDREDNEQFF	TGCGCCAGCAGGGTTATGGACAGGGAAGACAATGAGCAGTTCTTC
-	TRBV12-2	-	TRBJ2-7	CASRIFGRTSGATYEQYF	TGTGCAAGTCGCATATTCGGGCGGACTAGCGGGGCCACCTACGAGCAGTACTTC
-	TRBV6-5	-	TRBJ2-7	CASSSRNSYEQYF	TGTGCCAGCAGTTCGAGGAACTCCTACGAGCAGTACTTC
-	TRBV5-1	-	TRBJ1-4	CASSFGGGEVFF	TGCGCCAGCAGCTTTGGGGGAGGGGAGGTGTTTTTT
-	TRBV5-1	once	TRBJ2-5	CASSLTTQETQYF	TGCGCCAGCAGCTTGACTACCCAAGAGACCCAGTACTTC
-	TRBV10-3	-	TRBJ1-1	CATQGYRDPDTEAFF	TGTGCCACCCAGGGATACAGGGACCCCGACACTGAAGCTTTCTTT
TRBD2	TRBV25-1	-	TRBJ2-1	CASSGTSGLGGYEQFF	TGTGCCAGCAGTGGGACTAGCGGACTAGGGGGCTATGAGCAGTTCTTC
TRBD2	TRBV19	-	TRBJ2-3	CASHRSGTSGRVTDTQYF	TGTGCCAGTCATAGGAGCGGGACTAGCGGGAGAGTAACAGATACGCAGTATTTT
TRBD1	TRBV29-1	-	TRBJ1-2	CSVASTGAGDYGYTF	TGCAGCGTTGCCTCGACAGGGGCGGGTGACTATGGCTACACCTTC
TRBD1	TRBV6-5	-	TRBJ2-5	CASSYQTGLETQYF	TGTGCCAGCAGTTATCAGACAGGGTTAGAGACCCAGTACTTC
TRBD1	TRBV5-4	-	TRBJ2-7	CASSPDRAYEQYF	TGTGCCAGCAGCCCGGACAGGGCCTACGAGCAGTACTTC